The 10 T cell receptor beta chains presented below share a single source sample, sequenced in a study of blood T cell repertoires in COVID-19. Data came from immunoSEQ multiplex PCR; TCRdb stores just in-frame clones and leaves some out. The sample includes about 260,000 clones, about 89% of them seen just once. The sequencing sample was made of peripheral blood. These receptors were collected from a man aged 35 to 55 with active or convalescent COVID-19.

V gene TRBV29-1 combines with J gene TRBJ2-7; 8 bases agree with TRBD1. Germline V gene data show CDR1 as SQVTM and CDR2 as ANQGSEA. After removal of 6 bases from V and 7 bases from J, the junction contained 8 bases not matched to a gene. The CDR3 has 12 amino acids. The CDR3 DNA reads TGCAGCGTGGACAGGGACCCCGGGGAGCAGTACTTC. This encodes CSVDRDPGEQYF.

J is TRBJ2-1 and V is TRBV10-3; 9 bases are shared with TRBD1. After removal of 10 bases from V and 3 bases from J, the junction contained 13 bases not matched to a gene. This CDR3 region has 16 residues. Germline lookup yields CDR1 ENHRY and CDR2 SYGVKD. The CDR3 is CATTGTGNRSYNEQFF. For the CDR3, the DNA is TGTGCCACAACCGGGACAGGGAATCGGAGCTACAATGAGCAGTTCTTC.

The J gene is TRBJ2-3, the V gene TRBV24-1; 8 nucleotides line up with TRBD1. Germline assignment: CDR1 KGHDR and CDR2 SFDVKD. With V trimmed by 9 bases and J by 1 base, 2 bases remained unmatched. There are 13 residues in the CDR3. CDR3 nucleotide sequence: TGTGCCACCTCGGGACAGGGCACAGATACGCAGTATTTT. It specifies CATSGQGTDTQYF.

The gene calls are TRBV5-4 and TRBJ2-1, with D uncertain. V was clipped by 10 bases and J by 6 bases, with 11 bases between them. The CDR3 loop spans 11 amino acids. The germline V gene has CDR1 SGHNT and CDR2 YYREEE (reference sequence). The CDR3: CAVVRINEQFF. DNA for the CDR3: TGTGCCGTGGTGCGTATCAATGAGCAGTTCTTC.

V is TRBV6-6 and J is TRBJ1-2, with D unclear. The V gene lost 6 bases and the J gene lost 1 base, with 6 bases spanning the gap. The CDR3 extends over 12 amino acids. From germline, CDR1 is MNHNY and CDR2 SVGAGI (reference sequence). CDR3 nucleotide sequence: TGTGCCAGCAGCGCGGTTAACTATGGCTACACCTTC. It codes for CASSAVNYGYTF.

This chain connects TRBV6-6 to TRBJ2-1; tentative D call: TRBD2 (5 bases). Looked up from germline, CDR1 is MNHNY and CDR2 is SVGAGI (reference sequence). Trimming removed 2 bases from V and 5 bases from J, with 13 bases in between. The CDR3 has 15 amino acids. This chain's CDR3 is CASSYALTKDNEQFF. CDR3 in DNA: TGTGCCAGCAGTTACGCCCTGACTAAAGACAATGAGCAGTTCTTC.

The J gene is TRBJ1-1, the V gene TRBV6-5, with D uncertain. V shed 5 bases and J shed 1 base, with 8 bases lying between them. Germline lookup yields CDR1 MNHEY and CDR2 SVGAGI. This CDR3 is built from 13 residues. Here the CDR3 reads CASSITENTEAFF. The DNA of the CDR3 is TGTGCCAGCAGTATCACAGAGAACACTGAAGCTTTCTTT.

This clone was seen just once. The chain employs TRBV5-1 and TRBJ1-1, with D tentatively TRBD1 (5 bases). Germline-derived CDR1 and CDR2 are SGHRS and YFSETQ. The CDR3 totals 14 residues. The germline V and J ends were trimmed by 3 bases and 0 bases, with 9 bases remaining between them. CDR3 sequence reads: CASSYLTVNTEAFF. The CDR3, as DNA: TGCGCCAGCAGCTACCTGACAGTGAACACTGAAGCTTTCTTT.

The rearrangement links TRBV10-3 to TRBJ2-1, with 7 nucleotides matching TRBD2. CDR3 length equals 16 residues. The J segment lost 7 bases and the V segment lost 6 bases, leaving 15 bases of the junction unmatched. CDR1 and CDR2 (germline): ENHRY, SYGVKD. The CDR3 region has the DNA TGTGCCATCAGCCGTGGCTCCATCAGTAGCGGGAATGAGCAGTTCTTC. It yields the protein CAISRGSISSGNEQFF.

The sample holds a few counts of this clone. V usage is TRBV5-1 and J usage is TRBJ2-7; TRBD2 agrees at 10 bases. This CDR3 is built from 15 residues. Germline V CDR1 and CDR2: SGHRS, YFSETQ. J gave up 6 bases and V 3 bases, and 9 bases lay outside the gene matches. CDR3 region: CASSSTAGGPGEQYF. The CDR3 nucleotides are TGCGCCAGCAGCTCGACAGCGGGAGGGCCTGGCGAGCAGTACTTC.